The entry that follows covers one T cell receptor beta chain sequence. Its antigen is still unknown. The PCR contained 60 Vbeta and 13 Jbeta primers. Generated by immunoSEQ multiplex PCR, the TCRdb table keeps only in-frame clones and is missing some. Of roughly 120,000 clones detected, 15% to 17% appear once; the ten largest clones hold 1.9%. The data stem from a study of cytomegalovirus exposure and HLA in healthy donors. General observations from the study: V- and J-gene trimming of TCR beta was linked (in a later analysis) to a missense DCLRE1C variant. A later analysis reportedly identified an Asian-associated ancestry cluster as carrying fewer N-insertions than the roughly 700-donor mean.

This CDR3 spans 16 amino acids. Germline CDR1 is SEHNR and CDR2 is FQNEAQ (reference sequence). V dropped 5 bases and J dropped 0 bases, with 13 bases sitting between them. Sequenced sample: PBMCs. The rearrangement uses TRBV7-9 and TRBJ2-2; D unclear. This clonotype originated in a woman aged 18-29 years in good health and CMV-seronegative. The CDR3 region is CASSPETVSNTGELFF. DNA of the CDR3: TGTGCCAGCAGCCCAGAGACTGTCTCGAACACCGGGGAGCTGTTTTTT.